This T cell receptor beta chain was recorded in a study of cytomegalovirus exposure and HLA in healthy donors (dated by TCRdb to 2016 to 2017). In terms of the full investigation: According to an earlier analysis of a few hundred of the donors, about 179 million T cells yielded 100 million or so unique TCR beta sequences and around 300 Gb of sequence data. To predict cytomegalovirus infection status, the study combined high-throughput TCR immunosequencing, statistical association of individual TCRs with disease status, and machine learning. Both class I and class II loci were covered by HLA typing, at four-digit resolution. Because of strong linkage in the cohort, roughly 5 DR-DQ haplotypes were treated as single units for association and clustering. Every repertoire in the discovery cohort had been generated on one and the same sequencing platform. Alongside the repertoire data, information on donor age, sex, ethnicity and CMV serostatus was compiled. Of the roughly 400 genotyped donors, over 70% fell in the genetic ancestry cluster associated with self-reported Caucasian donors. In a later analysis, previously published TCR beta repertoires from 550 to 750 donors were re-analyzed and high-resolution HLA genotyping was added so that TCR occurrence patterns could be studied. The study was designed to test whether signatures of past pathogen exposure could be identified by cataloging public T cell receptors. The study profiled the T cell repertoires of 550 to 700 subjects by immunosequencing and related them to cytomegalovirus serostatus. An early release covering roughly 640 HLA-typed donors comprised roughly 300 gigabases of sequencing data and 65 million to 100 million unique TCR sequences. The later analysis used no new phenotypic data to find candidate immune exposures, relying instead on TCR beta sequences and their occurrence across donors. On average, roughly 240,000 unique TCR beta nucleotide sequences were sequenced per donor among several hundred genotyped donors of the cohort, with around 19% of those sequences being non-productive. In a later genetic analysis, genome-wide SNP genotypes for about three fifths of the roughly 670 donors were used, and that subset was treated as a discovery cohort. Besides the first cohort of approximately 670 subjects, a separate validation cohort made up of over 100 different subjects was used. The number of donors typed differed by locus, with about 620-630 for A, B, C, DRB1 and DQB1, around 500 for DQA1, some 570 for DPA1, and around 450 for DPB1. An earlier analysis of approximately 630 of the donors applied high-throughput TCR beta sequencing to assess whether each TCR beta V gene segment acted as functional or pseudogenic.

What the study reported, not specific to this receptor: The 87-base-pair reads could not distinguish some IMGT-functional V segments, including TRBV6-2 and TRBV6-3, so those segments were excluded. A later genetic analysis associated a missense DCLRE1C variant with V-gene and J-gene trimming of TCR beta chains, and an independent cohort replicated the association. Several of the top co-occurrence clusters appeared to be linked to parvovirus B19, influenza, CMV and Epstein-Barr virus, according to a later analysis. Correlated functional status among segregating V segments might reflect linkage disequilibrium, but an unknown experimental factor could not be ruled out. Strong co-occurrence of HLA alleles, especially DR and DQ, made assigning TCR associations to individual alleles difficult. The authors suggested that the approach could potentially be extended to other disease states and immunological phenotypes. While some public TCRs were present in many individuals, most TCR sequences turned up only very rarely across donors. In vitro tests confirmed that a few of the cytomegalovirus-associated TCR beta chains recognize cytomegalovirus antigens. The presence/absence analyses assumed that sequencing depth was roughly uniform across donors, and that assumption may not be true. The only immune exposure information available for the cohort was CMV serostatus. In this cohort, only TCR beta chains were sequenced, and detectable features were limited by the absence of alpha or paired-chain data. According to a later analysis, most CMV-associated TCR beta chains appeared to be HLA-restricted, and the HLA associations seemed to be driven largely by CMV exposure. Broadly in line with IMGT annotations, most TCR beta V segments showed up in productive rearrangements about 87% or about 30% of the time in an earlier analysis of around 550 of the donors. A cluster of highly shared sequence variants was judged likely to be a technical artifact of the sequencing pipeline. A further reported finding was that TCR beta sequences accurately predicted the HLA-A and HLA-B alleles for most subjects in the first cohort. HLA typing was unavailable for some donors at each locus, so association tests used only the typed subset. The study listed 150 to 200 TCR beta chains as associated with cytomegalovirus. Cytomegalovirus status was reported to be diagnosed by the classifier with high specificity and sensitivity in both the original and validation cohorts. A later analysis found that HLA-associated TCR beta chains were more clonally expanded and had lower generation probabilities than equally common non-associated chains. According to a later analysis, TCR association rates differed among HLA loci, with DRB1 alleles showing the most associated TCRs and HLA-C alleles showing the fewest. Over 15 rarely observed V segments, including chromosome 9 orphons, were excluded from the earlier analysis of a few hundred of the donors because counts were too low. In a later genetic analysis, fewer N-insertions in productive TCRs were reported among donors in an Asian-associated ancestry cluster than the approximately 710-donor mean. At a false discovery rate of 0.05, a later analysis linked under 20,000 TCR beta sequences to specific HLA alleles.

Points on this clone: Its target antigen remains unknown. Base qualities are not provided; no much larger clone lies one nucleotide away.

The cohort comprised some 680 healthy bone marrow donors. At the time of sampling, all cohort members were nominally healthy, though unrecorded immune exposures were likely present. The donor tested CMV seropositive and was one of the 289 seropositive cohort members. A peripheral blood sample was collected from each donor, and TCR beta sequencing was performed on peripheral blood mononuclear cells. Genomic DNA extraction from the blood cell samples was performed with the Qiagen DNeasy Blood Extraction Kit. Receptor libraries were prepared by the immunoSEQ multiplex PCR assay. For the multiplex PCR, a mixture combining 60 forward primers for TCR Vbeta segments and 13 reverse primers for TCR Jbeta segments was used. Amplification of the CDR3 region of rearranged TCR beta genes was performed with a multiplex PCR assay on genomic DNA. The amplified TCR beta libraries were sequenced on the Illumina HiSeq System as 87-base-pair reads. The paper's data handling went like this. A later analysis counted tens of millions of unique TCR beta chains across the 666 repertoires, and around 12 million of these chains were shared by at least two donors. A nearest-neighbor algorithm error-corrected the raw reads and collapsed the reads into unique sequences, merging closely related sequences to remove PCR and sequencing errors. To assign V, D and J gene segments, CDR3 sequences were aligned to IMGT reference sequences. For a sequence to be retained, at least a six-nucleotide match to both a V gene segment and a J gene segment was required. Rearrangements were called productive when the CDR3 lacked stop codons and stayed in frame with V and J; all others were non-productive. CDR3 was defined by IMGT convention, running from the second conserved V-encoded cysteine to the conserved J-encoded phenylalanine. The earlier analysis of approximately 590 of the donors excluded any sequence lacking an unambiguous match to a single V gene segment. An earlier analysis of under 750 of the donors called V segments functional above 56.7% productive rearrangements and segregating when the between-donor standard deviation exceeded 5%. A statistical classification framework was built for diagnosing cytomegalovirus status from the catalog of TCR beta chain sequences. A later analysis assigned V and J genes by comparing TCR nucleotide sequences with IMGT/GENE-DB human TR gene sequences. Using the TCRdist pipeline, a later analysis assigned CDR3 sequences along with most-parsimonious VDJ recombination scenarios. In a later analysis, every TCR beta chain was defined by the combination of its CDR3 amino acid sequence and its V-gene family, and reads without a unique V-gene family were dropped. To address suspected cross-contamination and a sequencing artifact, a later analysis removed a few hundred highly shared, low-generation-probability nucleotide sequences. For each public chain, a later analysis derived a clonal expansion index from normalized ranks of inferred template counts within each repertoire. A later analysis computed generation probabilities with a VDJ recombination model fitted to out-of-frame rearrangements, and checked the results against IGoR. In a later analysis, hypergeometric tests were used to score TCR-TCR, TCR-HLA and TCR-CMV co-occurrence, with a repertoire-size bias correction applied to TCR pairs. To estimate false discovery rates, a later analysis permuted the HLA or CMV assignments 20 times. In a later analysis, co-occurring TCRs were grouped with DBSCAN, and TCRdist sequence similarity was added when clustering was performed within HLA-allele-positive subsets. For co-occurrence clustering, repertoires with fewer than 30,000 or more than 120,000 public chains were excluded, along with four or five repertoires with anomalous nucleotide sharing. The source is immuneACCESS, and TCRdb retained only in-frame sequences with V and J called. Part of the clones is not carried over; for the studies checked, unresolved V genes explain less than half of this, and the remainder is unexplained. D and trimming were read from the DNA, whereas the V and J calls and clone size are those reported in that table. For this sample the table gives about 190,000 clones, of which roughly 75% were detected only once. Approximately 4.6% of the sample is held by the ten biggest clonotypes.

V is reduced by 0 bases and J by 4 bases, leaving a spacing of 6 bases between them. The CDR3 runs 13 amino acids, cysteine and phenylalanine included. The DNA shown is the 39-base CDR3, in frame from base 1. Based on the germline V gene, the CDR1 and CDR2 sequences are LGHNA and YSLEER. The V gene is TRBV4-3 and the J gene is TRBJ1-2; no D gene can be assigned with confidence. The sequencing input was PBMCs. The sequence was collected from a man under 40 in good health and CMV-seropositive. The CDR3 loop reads CASSQDGVYGYTF. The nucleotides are TGCGCCAGCAGCCAAGACGGGGTCTATGGCTACACCTTC.